The 26 T cell receptor beta chains given below trace back to one sample, sequenced in a study of T cell repertoires in ileal Crohn's disease. Data came from immunoSEQ multiplex PCR; TCRdb stores just in-frame clones and leaves some out. The sample comprises about 17,000 clones, around 70% of which are singletons, and over 3.5% rests with the top ten. Time point noted: neoterminal ileum biopsy at postoperative endoscopy, about 6 months after surgery. Sequencing was performed on ileal tissue. The receptors were gathered from an adult with Crohn's disease.

This sequence joins TRBV6-6 and TRBJ1-1; a possible D gene is TRBD1 (6 bases). This CDR3 spans 12 amino acids. CDR1 is MNHNY and CDR2 is SVGAGI in the germline V gene (reference sequence). V lost 4 bases and J lost 7, with 10 bases in between. The CDR3 DNA follows: TGTGCCAGCAGTTTACAGGGTTTTGAAGCTTTCTTT. It codes for CASSLQGFEAFF.

The chain links TRBV18 to TRBJ1-3; 7 bases are a match to TRBD1. Germline V gives CDR1 KGHSH, CDR2 LQKENI. Trimming removed 5 bases from V and 0 bases from J; junction bases left unmatched: 7. This CDR3 spans 16 amino acids. CDR3 coding DNA: TGTGCCAGCTCAATGGGACAGCCAATCTCTGGAAACACCATATATTTT. Encoded protein: CASSMGQPISGNTIYF.

The rearrangement joins TRBV11-3 to TRBJ2-7, with D possibly TRBD2 on 5 matching bases. This CDR3 is built from 15 residues. Between the trimmed V and J ends, which lost 1 base and 4 bases, there was a span of 14 bases. Per germline, CDR1 SGHNT and CDR2 YENEEA. This CDR3 reads CASSLGTGKTYEQYF. The CDR3 DNA reads as TGTGCCAGCAGCTTAGGCACCGGGAAAACTTACGAGCAGTACTTC. The entire variable domain, with the rest obtained from reference TRBV11-3 and TRBJ2-7, is as follows: EAGVVQSPRYKIIEKKQPVAFWCNPISGHNTLYWYLQNLGQGPELLIRYENEEAVDDSQLPKDRFSAERLKGVDSTLKIQPAELGDSAVYLCASSLGTGKTYEQYFGPGTRLTVT.

The CDR3 bases are TGCGCCAGCAGCTACGGACTAGCGGGAGGGCCATCCGATACGCAGTATTTT. It yields the protein CASSYGLAGGPSDTQYF. The genes are TRBV5-1 and TRBJ2-3, with 15 nucleotides matching TRBD2. After removal of 3 bases from V and 6 bases from J, the junction contained 8 bases not matched to a gene. This CDR3 contains 17 residues. CDR1 and CDR2 (germline): SGHRS, YFSETQ.

This clone came up a few times. V gene TRBV25-1 combines with J gene TRBJ2-1; D perhaps matches TRBD1 (6 bases). Per the germline V gene, CDR1 is MGHDK and CDR2 is SYGVNS. Deletions cut 7 bases from V and 10 bases from J, with 20 bases between. The CDR3 totals 14 residues. DNA for the CDR3: TGTGCCAGCACTACCTATGGCCAGACAGGAGAGCAGTTCTTC. Protein sequence: CASTTYGQTGEQFF.

This rearrangement joins TRBV27 to TRBJ2-5; TRBD2 matches 13 bases. The V gene's germline CDR1 is MNHEY and CDR2 SMNVEV (reference sequence). With V trimmed by 3 bases and J by 6 bases, 4 bases remained unmatched. The CDR3 has 15 residues. This CDR3 is CASSLRTSGSQTQYF. As DNA, the CDR3 is TGTGCCAGCAGTTTGAGGACTAGCGGGAGCCAGACCCAGTACTTC.

This chain connects TRBV5-1 to TRBJ2-4; TRBD1 matches at 10 bases. V was clipped by 3 bases and J by 8 bases; unmatched bases: 14. This CDR3 contains 17 residues. Germline V gene sequence: CDR1 SGHRS, CDR2 YFSETQ. CDR3 in amino acids: CASSWGMAGTGADIQYF. Written as DNA, the CDR3 is TGCGCCAGCAGCTGGGGGATGGCCGGGACAGGGGCTGACATTCAGTACTTC.

The chain uses TRBV2 and TRBJ2-5; TRBD2 is a possible D gene (6 bases). Germline V CDR1 and CDR2: SNHLY, FYNNEI. Deletions cut 7 bases from V and 5 bases from J, with 14 bases between. This CDR3 spans 13 amino acids. The CDR3 protein is CASKREPRETQYF. CDR3 bases: TGTGCCAGCAAACGGGAGCCACGGGAGACCCAGTACTTC.

The chain links TRBV15 to TRBJ2-5, with D maybe TRBD1 (5 bases). V dropped 3 bases and J dropped 2 bases, with 10 bases sitting between them. This CDR3 is built from 14 residues. The germline V gene has CDR1 LNHNV and CDR2 YYDKDF (reference sequence). The CDR3 reads CATSRMGLQETQYF. CDR3 nucleotide sequence: TGTGCCACCAGCAGGATGGGGCTACAAGAGACCCAGTACTTC.

V gene TRBV30 combines with J gene TRBJ1-6; 9 nucleotides agree with TRBD1. From germline, CDR1 is GTSNPN and CDR2 SVGIG (reference sequence). V was clipped by 3 bases and J by 4 bases; unmatched bases: 1. This CDR3 region has 14 residues. CDR3 in DNA: TGTGCCTGGAGACAGGGGGCGTATAATTCACCCCTCCACTTT. Its translation: CAWRQGAYNSPLHF.

This clone was observed a handful of times. The rearrangement joins TRBV27 to TRBJ2-3; D may be TRBD2 (5 bases). This CDR3 region has 21 residues. V was pared by 5 bases and J by 2 bases, with 32 bases between. The germline V gene encodes CDR1 MNHEY and CDR2 SMNVEV (reference sequence). The CDR3 DNA reads TGTGCCAGCAGTAAAACTAGAGTGGGTGTCTCAACCGCTCGCACCACAGATACGCAGTATTTT. Translating it yields CASSKTRVGVSTARTTDTQYF.

The J gene is TRBJ2-2, the V gene TRBV2; 8 nucleotides match TRBD1. This CDR3 spans 16 amino acids. Germline CDR1 and CDR2: SNHLY and FYNNEI. The V and J ends lost 6 bases and 4 bases, in that order; junction bases with no gene match: 10. The CDR3 DNA is TGTGCCAGCAGACAAGAAGGGACAGGAGGCACCGGGGAGCTGTTTTTT. Translating it yields CASRQEGTGGTGELFF. The whole variable domain, remainder taken from reference TRBV2 and TRBJ2-2, is EPEVTQTPSHQVTQMGQEVILRCVPISNHLYFYWYRQILGQKVEFLVSFYNNEISEKSEIFDDQFSVERPDGSNFTLKIRSTKLEDSAMYFCASRQEGTGGTGELFFGEGSRLTVL.

In its sample, this clone was seen a few times. This chain joins TRBV9 and TRBJ1-2; 10 nucleotides align to TRBD1. Germline lookup yields CDR1 SGDLS and CDR2 YYNGEE. The V gene end was trimmed by 0 bases and the J gene end by 7 bases; junction bases not matched to a gene: 6. This CDR3 comprises 15 residues. CDR3 loop: CASSVEDRGYGGYTF. The CDR3 region has the DNA TGTGCCAGCAGCGTAGAGGACAGGGGGTATGGTGGCTACACCTTC. Based on the CDR3 plus reference TRBV9 and TRBJ1-2, the full variable domain is DSGVTQTPKHLITATGQRVTLRCSPRSGDLSVYWYQQSLDQGLQFLIQYYNGEERAKGNILERFSAQQFPDLHSELNLSSLELGDSALYFCASSVEDRGYGGYTFGSGTRLTVV.

V is TRBV4-3 and J is TRBJ2-1, with TRBD2 matching 10 bases. The CDR3 is made up of 13 amino acids. V was clipped by 6 bases and J by 9 bases; unmatched bases: 5. Germline CDR1 and CDR2: LGHNA and YSLEER. The CDR3 nucleotides read TGCGCCAGCAGGAGCGGGGGGGCCACTGAGCAGTTCTTC. Its protein is CASRSGGATEQFF.

J is TRBJ1-6 and V is TRBV7-8; the match to TRBD1 covers 7 bases. The germline gives CDR1 SGHVS, CDR2 FQNEAQ. The CDR3 extends over 14 amino acids. V gave up 5 bases and J gave up 7 bases; unmatched junction bases: 5. The CDR3 nucleotides are TGTGCCAGCAGCCACCGGGACAGAAATTCACCCCTCCACTTT. This encodes CASSHRDRNSPLHF.

This rearrangement joins TRBV2 to TRBJ2-3; 8 nucleotides line up with TRBD2. The CDR3 is made up of 16 amino acids. Trimming removed 2 bases from V and 4 bases from J; junction bases left unmatched: 8. Germline V gene data show CDR1 as SNHLY and CDR2 as FYNNEI. The CDR3 loop is CASSEWWAGGPDTQYF. CDR3 bases: TGTGCCAGCAGTGAATGGTGGGCGGGAGGTCCAGATACGCAGTATTTT.

This clone was counted a single time. Other DNA sequences in this sample translate to the same CDR3. V is TRBV6-1 and J is TRBJ2-7, with D perhaps matching TRBD2 (6 bases). This CDR3 contains 12 residues. The V gene lost 5 bases and the J gene lost 3 bases, with 8 bases spanning the gap. The germline gives CDR1 MNHNS, CDR2 SASEGT. The CDR3 loop reads CASSRGSYEQYF. The CDR3 DNA sequence: TGTGCCAGCAGTCGGGGGAGCTACGAGCAGTACTTC.

The V call is TRBV13, the J call TRBJ2-7; TRBD2 is a possible D gene (6 bases). CDR1 and CDR2 from the germline V gene are PRHDT and FYEKMQ (reference sequence). Trimming removed 3 bases at V and 6 bases at J, with 27 bases between. The CDR3 runs 18 residues. DNA for the CDR3: TGTGCCAGCAGCTTTTCACCCCGCAGGCGACTAGTACGAGGCGAGCAGTACTTC. Translating it yields CASSFSPRRRLVRGEQYF.

V gene TRBV30 combines with J gene TRBJ1-1, with TRBD1 as a possible D gene (6 bases). Germline assignment: CDR1 GTSNPN and CDR2 SVGIG (reference sequence). The CDR3 loop spans 13 amino acids. Trimming cost V 3 bases and J 1 base, with 9 bases left between them. The CDR3 sequence is CAWRQGPNTEAFF. The CDR3 nucleotides read TGTGCCTGGAGACAGGGCCCGAACACTGAAGCTTTCTTT. Supplemented by reference TRBV30 and TRBJ1-1, the full variable domain reads SQTIHQWPATLVQPVGSPLSLECTVEGTSNPNLYWYRQAAGRGLQLLFYSVGIGQISSEVPQNLSASRPQDRQFILSSKKLLLSDSGFYLCAWRQGPNTEAFFGQGTRLTVV.

The V and J genes are TRBV19 and TRBJ2-1; 9 bases align to TRBD2. The CDR3 totals 14 residues. The germline V gene encodes CDR1 LNHDA and CDR2 SQIVND (reference sequence). Losses at the gene ends were 6 bases for V and 8 bases for J; bases not matched to a gene: 8. The CDR3 spells CASSRPAGGHEQFF. The CDR3 DNA sequence: TGTGCCAGTAGCCGGCCAGCGGGAGGCCATGAGCAGTTCTTC. Using reference TRBV19 and TRBJ2-1 for the parts outside the CDR3, the full variable domain is DGGITQSPKYLFRKEGQNVTLSCEQNLNHDAMYWYRQDPGQGLRLIYYSQIVNDFQKGDIAEGYSVSREKKESFPLTVTSAQKNPTAFYLCASSRPAGGHEQFFGPGTRLTVL.

This rearrangement joins TRBV11-2 to TRBJ1-6, with a tentative D call TRBD1 (5 bases). This CDR3 is built from 17 residues. V shed 5 bases and J shed 4 bases, with 18 bases lying between them. The V gene's germline CDR1 is SGHAT and CDR2 FQNNGV. The chain's CDR3 is CASSRPPTRDYNSPLHF. The CDR3 DNA sequence: TGTGCCAGCAGCCGACCCCCAACCAGGGATTATAATTCACCCCTCCACTTT.

This clone was detected once. The genes are TRBV19 and TRBJ1-5; 11 bases match TRBD1. V lost 6 bases and J lost 4; bases outside the gene matches: 8. Germline loops: CDR1 LNHDA, CDR2 SQIVND (reference sequence). This CDR3 contains 16 residues. This chain's CDR3 is CASSRGGTGGNQPQHF. The CDR3 bases are TGTGCCAGTAGCCGAGGGGGGACAGGGGGTAATCAGCCCCAGCATTTT.

The chain carries TRBV5-6 and TRBJ2-1, with D unresolved. In germline, CDR1 is SGHDT, CDR2 YYEEEE. The CDR3 spans 13 residues. Trimming took 1 base from V and 4 from J, leaving 6 bases between them. CDR3 sequence: CASSLFGYNEQFF. The CDR3 DNA is TGTGCCAGCAGCTTGTTCGGTTACAATGAGCAGTTCTTC.

The rearrangement joins TRBV6-1 to TRBJ2-7; 8 bases are a match to TRBD1. The length of the CDR3 is 15 residues. Germline V CDR1 and CDR2: MNHNS, SASEGT. The V segment lost 4 bases and the J segment 2 bases; nucleotides outside the gene matches: 7. The chain's CDR3 is CASSALTGVAYEQYF. Written as DNA, the CDR3 is TGTGCCAGCAGTGCCTTGACAGGGGTTGCCTACGAGCAGTACTTC.

This clone was observed a handful of times. The chain combines TRBV2 with TRBJ2-3, with 10 bases that match TRBD2. The ends lost 4 bases at V and 2 bases at J; junction bases unmatched: 3. There are 15 residues in the CDR3. Looked up from germline, CDR1 is SNHLY and CDR2 is FYNNEI. The CDR3 reads CASSGGLAVTDTQYF. The CDR3 coding sequence is TGTGCCAGCAGTGGAGGACTAGCGGTCACAGATACGCAGTATTTT.

V usage is TRBV18 and J usage is TRBJ1-2; TRBD1 is a possible D gene (6 bases). V shed 2 bases and J shed 2 bases, with 18 bases lying between them. This CDR3 comprises 17 residues. The germline gives CDR1 KGHSH, CDR2 LQKENI. CDR3 region: CASSPVKGVKRNYGYTF. The DNA of the CDR3 is TGTGCCAGCTCACCAGTAAAGGGGGTAAAACGAAACTATGGCTACACCTTC.